The clone carrying this TCR beta chain was seen many times. Its antigen is not known. Original processing notes: The study's classifier, a distant-metastasis tool for papillary thyroid cancer, was built using CDR3 differences across clinicopathological groups. From the PCR reads, TCRdb re-called clones with MiXCR. These V and J calls are TCRdb output, not the study's own analysis. The table has 72,000 or so clones, 15% to 20% seen once. This sample was included in a study of metastatic and nonmetastatic thyroid tumors. Study summary: Repertoire comparisons spanned blood and tumor or nodule tissue from malignant and benign thyroid patients.

Study conclusions and caveats: TCR beta diversity was reportedly significantly higher in malignant thyroid tumors than benign nodules, in blood and tumor.

Thyroid surgery was performed in patients who had received no treatment beforehand. Trimming took 0 bases from V and 7 from J; bases not matched to a gene: 2. Germline V gene data show CDR1 as SGHRS and CDR2 as YFSETQ. The CDR3 is made up of 14 amino acids. The chain combines TRBV5-1 with TRBJ1-5, with 9 bases that match TRBD1. The TCR sequence derives from a female donor with papillary thyroid cancer or a benign thyroid nodule (not recorded which). Some clones in this sample may be carry-over from other donors' samples. Sequencing was done on a sample of blood. The DNA for the CDR3 is TGCGCCAGCAGCTTGGGACAGGGGGAACAGCCCCAGCATTTT. It codes for CASSLGQGEQPQHF.